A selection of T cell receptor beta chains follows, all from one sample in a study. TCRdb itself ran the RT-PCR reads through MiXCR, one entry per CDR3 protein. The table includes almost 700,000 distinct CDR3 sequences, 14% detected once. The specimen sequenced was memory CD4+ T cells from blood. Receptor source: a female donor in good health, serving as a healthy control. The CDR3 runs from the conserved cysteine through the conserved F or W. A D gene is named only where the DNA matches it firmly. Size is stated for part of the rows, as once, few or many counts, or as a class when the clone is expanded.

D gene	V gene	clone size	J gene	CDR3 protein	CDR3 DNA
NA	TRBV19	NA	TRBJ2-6	CASSMDGPAGPGANVLTF	TGTGCCAGTAGTATGGATGGGCCTGCAGGGCCTGGGGCCAACGTCCTGACTTTC
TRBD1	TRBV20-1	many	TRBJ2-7	CSAMRQGVYEQYF	TGCAGTGCAATGAGACAGGGTGTCTACGAGCAGTACTTC
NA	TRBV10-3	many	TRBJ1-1	CAISESEGVTEAFF	TGTGCCATCAGTGAGTCTGAAGGGGTTACTGAAGCTTTCTTT
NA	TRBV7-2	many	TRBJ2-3	CASSLPQDTQYF	TGTGCCAGCAGCCTGCCCCAAGATACGCAGTATTTT
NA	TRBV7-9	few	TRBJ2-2	CASTSFRTGELFF	TGTGCCAGCACCTCATTCAGGACCGGGGAGCTGTTTTTT
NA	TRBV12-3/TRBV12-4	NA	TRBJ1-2	CASRTTLLTANYGYTF	TGTGCCAGCAGAACTACCCTGCTGACAGCTAACTATGGCTACACCTTC
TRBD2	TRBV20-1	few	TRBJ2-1	CSADSGRAGSYNEQFF	TGCAGTGCAGATAGCGGGAGGGCCGGGTCCTACAATGAGCAGTTCTTC
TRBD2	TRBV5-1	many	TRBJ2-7	CASSFSLAGYEQYF	TGCGCCAGCAGCTTCTCTCTAGCGGGCTACGAGCAGTACTTC
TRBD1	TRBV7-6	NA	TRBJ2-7	CASSLGATGESYEQYF	TGTGCCAGCAGCTTAGGGGCGACAGGGGAGTCCTACGAGCAGTACTTC
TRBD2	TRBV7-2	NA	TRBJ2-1	CARSALAGGYNEQFF	TGTGCCAGATCGGCACTAGCGGGAGGGTACAATGAGCAGTTCTTC
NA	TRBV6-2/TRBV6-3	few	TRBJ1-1	CASSYASISPEAFF	TGTGCCAGCAGTTACGCGAGTATTTCCCCTGAAGCTTTCTTT
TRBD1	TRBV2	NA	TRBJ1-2	CASEGQTYGYTF	TGTGCCAGCGAGGGACAGACCTATGGCTACACCTTC
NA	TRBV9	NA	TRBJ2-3	CAISVEQLDTQYF	TGTGCCATCAGCGTAGAGCAACTAGATACGCAGTATTTT
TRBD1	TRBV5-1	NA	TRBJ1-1	CASSFTPQGAGTEAFF	TGCGCCAGCAGCTTCACACCACAGGGGGCTGGGACTGAAGCTTTCTTT
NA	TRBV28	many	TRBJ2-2	CASTPRTGELFF	TGTGCCAGCACCCCGCGCACCGGGGAGCTGTTTTTT
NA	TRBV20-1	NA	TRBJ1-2	CSARGSDEGRGPGYTF	TGCAGTGCTAGAGGCAGTGATGAGGGGCGCGGTCCTGGCTACACCTTC
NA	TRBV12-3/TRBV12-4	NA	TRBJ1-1	CASRPDAHTEVFF	TGTGCCAGCAGACCCGACGCCCACACTGAAGTTTTCTTT
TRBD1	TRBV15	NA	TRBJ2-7	CATSIRDRVYEQYF	TGTGCCACCAGCATCCGGGACAGGGTCTACGAGCAGTACTTC
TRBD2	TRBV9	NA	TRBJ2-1	CASSASGNPSNEQFF	TGTGCCAGCAGCGCGAGCGGGAACCCCTCCAATGAGCAGTTCTTC
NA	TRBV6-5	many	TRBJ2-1	CASSYSIPAGEQFF	TGTGCCAGCAGTTACTCGATTCCTGCGGGAGAGCAGTTCTTC
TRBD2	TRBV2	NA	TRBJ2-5	CASSDRGLEETQYF	TGTGCCAGCAGTGATAGGGGACTAGAGGAGACCCAGTACTTC
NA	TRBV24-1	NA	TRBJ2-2	CATSEAIKNTGELFF	TGTGCCACCAGTGAGGCTATTAAAAACACCGGGGAGCTGTTTTTT
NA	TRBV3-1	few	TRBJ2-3	CASSQGRQGGRRDTQYF	TGTGCCAGCAGCCAGGGACGACAAGGTGGCCGGAGGGATACGCAGTATTTT
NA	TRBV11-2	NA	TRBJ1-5	CASSLVVRGNQPQHF	TGTGCCAGCAGCTTAGTTGTTAGGGGGAATCAGCCCCAGCATTTT
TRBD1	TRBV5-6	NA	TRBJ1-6	CASSSTGGLNSPLHF	TGTGCCAGCAGTTCGACAGGGGGCTTAAATTCACCCCTCCACTTT
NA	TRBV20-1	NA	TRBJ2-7	CSATVREQYF	TGCAGTGCCACTGTTCGCGAGCAGTACTTC
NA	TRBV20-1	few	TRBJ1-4	CSARGRGTNEKLFF	TGCAGTGCTAGAGGTCGGGGGACTAATGAAAAACTGTTTTTT
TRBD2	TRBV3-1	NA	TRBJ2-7	CASSPTGTSGSVRF	TGTGCCAGCAGCCCCACCGGGACTAGCGGGAGCGTGAGGTTC
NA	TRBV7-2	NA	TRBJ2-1	CASIPRGGNEQFF	TGTGCCAGCATCCCCCGGGGTGGGAATGAGCAGTTCTTC
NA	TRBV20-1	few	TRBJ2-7	CSASSRTYEQYF	TGCAGTGCTTCTAGCCGAACCTACGAGCAGTACTTC
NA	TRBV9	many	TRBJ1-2	CASSVAGYGYTF	TGTGCCAGCAGCGTAGCTGGGTATGGCTACACCTTC
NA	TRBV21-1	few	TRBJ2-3	CASSKDLYEAGASTDTQYF	TGTGCCAGCAGCAAAGATTTGTATGAAGCGGGGGCAAGCACAGATACGCAGTATTTT
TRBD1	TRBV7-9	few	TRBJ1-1	CASSFGTGGNTEAFF	TGTGCCAGCAGCTTTGGGACAGGGGGGAACACTGAAGCTTTCTTT
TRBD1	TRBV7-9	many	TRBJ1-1	CASSLDRVEAFF	TGTGCCAGCAGCCTGGACAGGGTTGAAGCTTTCTTT
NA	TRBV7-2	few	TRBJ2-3	CASSLSYASDTQYF	TGTGCCAGCAGCTTAAGCTACGCCTCAGATACGCAGTATTTT
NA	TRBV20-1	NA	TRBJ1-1	CSASLGYTEAFF	TGCAGTGCTAGTCTGGGGTACACTGAAGCTTTCTTT
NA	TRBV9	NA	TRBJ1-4	CASSVALHNEKLFF	TGTGCCAGCAGCGTGGCACTGCATAATGAAAAACTGTTTTTT
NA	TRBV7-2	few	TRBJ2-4	CASSGGTTLAKNIQYF	TGTGCCAGCAGCGGCGGGACCACCTTAGCCAAAAACATTCAGTACTTC
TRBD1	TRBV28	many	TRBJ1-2	CASGQGGYGYTF	TGTGCCAGCGGACAGGGGGGCTATGGCTACACCTTC
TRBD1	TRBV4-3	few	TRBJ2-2	CASSPELTGTGNTGELFF	TGCGCCAGCAGTCCCGAGCTGACCGGGACAGGGAACACCGGGGAGCTGTTTTTT
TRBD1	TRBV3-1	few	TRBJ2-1	CASSRRRDRGYNEQFF	TGTGCCAGCAGCCGCCGCCGGGACAGGGGCTACAATGAGCAGTTCTTC
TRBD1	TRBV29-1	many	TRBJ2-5	CSVGWDRGRETQYF	TGCAGCGTGGGTTGGGACAGGGGGCGCGAGACCCAGTACTTC
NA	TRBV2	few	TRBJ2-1	CASTPAGNNEQFF	TGTGCCAGCACCCCGGCGGGTAACAATGAGCAGTTCTTC
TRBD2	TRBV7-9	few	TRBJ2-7	CASSPLAGVTYEQYF	TGTGCCAGCAGCCCACTAGCGGGGGTCACCTACGAGCAGTACTTC
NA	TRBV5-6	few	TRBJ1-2	CASSWAEVGYTF	TGTGCCAGCAGTTGGGCGGAAGTCGGCTACACCTTC
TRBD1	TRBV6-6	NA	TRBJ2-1	CAISSGQGYNEQFF	TGTGCCATTTCCTCGGGACAGGGGTACAATGAGCAGTTCTTC
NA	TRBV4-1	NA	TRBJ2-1	CASSQDHGAASSYDEQFF	TGCGCCAGCAGCCAAGATCATGGCGCGGCGAGCTCCTACGATGAGCAGTTCTTC
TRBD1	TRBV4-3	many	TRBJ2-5	CASSQGWGRGPETQYF	TGCGCCAGCAGCCAAGGTTGGGGCAGGGGGCCAGAGACCCAGTACTTC
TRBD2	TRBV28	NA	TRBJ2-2	CASSSPGLAGGGVDTGELFF	TGTGCCAGCAGTTCTCCGGGACTAGCGGGAGGGGGTGTGGACACCGGGGAGCTGTTTTTT
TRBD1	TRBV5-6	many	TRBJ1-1	CASRTARTGGTEAFF	TGTGCCAGCAGAACCGCCCGGACAGGGGGCACTGAAGCTTTCTTT
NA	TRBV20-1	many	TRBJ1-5	CSARAGQYIGQPQHF	TGCAGTGCTAGAGCCGGACAGTATATCGGTCAGCCCCAGCATTTT
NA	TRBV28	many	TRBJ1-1	CASSMNTEAFF	TGTGCCAGCAGTATGAACACTGAAGCTTTCTTT
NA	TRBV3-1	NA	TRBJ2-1	CASSRDYEQFF	TGTGCCAGCAGCCGCGACTATGAGCAGTTCTTC
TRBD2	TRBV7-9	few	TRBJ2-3	CASRTSGGDTQYF	TGTGCCAGCAGGACTAGCGGGGGAGATACGCAGTATTTT
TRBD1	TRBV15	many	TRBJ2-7	CATSRDGWGQGTDEQYF	TGTGCCACCAGCAGAGATGGTTGGGGACAGGGGACCGACGAGCAGTACTTC